The following is a T cell receptor beta chain sequence with its context. This clone was found a few times. Its binding antigen is unknown. Within one base of it there is no much larger clone, and no base qualities were kept. Per the publication, the treatment or condition label means: randomized to nivolumab then ipilimumab (arm A) or the reverse (arm B). None of the trial patients had been given prior DNA-damaging chemotherapy. Thawed PBMCs were sorted on a FACS Aria II flow cytometer to isolate live CD3+CD8+ cells negative for CD19 and CD56. The samples were obtained from melanoma patients enrolled in CheckMate 064, an open-label, randomized phase II trial testing sequential checkpoint blockade. Leukapheresis was used to collect peripheral blood mononuclear cells, which were then purified with Ficoll-Paque and frozen in human serum with about 10% DMSO. Immediately after sorting, the purity of sorted blood CD3+CD8+ cells was verified to be >98%, after which DNA was extracted.

The immunoSEQ Assay was used to immunosequence TCRbeta CDR3 regions from genomic DNA. Prior to high-throughput sequencing, genomic DNA was amplified by bias-controlled multiplex PCR. The authors' analysis ran thus. To quantify the absolute abundance of each unique TCRbeta CDR3 region, the sequences were collapsed and filtered. Clonality, defined as 1 minus Pielou's evenness, was calculated using only productive rearrangements. A previously published method was used to identify clones with significantly greater frequencies in on-treatment samples than in baseline samples. This immuneACCESS table, as held by TCRdb, lists in-frame sequences with V and J called but not all clones. Of the missing ones, under half trace to an unresolved V gene in checked studies; the others have no known cause. V, J and clone size derive from that table, while D and trimming were established from the DNA sequence. The sample includes about 32,000 clones, with approximately 77% observed a single time. The ten most abundant clones make up 18% of the sample.

The sample comes from a study of sequential checkpoint blockade in melanoma (dated by TCRdb to about 2019). Background on the whole study: Patients were randomized 1:1 to first-line nivolumab followed by ipilimumab (arm A) or ipilimumab followed by nivolumab (arm B). Maintenance nivolumab was given following each of the two trial sequences. The paper as a whole reports these results and caveats: Larger, independent patient cohorts are needed to validate the response-prediction model that combines TCR metrics and mutation burden.

The germline V end is reduced by 0 bases and the J end by 2 bases; junction bases left unmatched: 3. The CDR3 contains 16 residues, cysteine and phenylalanine counted. Only the CDR3 portion is preserved as DNA: 48 bases, with reading frame beginning at the first base. The germline V gene provides CDR1 LGHNT and CDR2 FRNRAP. This sequence was found in a human donor with melanoma. Recombination joined TRBV12-5 with TRBJ2-2, with TRBD1 matching 7 junction bases. Sample: CD8+ T cells sorted from blood (inferred from file names), taken from a patient given nivolumab and ipilimumab in sequence. The CDR3 has the sequence CASGLVQGGNTGELFF. Read as DNA, the sequence is TGTGCTAGTGGTTTGGTACAAGGGGGCAACACCGGGGAGCTGTTTTTT.